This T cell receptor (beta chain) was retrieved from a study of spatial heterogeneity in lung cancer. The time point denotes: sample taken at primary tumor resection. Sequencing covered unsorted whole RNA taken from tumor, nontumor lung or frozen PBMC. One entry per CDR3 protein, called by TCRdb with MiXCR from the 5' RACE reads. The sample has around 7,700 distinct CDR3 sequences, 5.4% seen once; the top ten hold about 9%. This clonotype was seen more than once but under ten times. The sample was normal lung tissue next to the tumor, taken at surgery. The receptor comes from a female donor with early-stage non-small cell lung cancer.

In nucleotides, the CDR3 is TGTGCCAGCAGTCCCGGACTAGCGGGCCCCATAGATACGCAGTATTTT. Its translation: CASSPGLAGPIDTQYF. The rearrangement links TRBV6-1 to TRBJ2-3; 11 nucleotides match TRBD2. The CDR3 loop spans 16 amino acids. Germline values: CDR1 MNHNS, CDR2 SASEGT. V lost 5 bases and J lost 5; bases outside the gene matches: 9.